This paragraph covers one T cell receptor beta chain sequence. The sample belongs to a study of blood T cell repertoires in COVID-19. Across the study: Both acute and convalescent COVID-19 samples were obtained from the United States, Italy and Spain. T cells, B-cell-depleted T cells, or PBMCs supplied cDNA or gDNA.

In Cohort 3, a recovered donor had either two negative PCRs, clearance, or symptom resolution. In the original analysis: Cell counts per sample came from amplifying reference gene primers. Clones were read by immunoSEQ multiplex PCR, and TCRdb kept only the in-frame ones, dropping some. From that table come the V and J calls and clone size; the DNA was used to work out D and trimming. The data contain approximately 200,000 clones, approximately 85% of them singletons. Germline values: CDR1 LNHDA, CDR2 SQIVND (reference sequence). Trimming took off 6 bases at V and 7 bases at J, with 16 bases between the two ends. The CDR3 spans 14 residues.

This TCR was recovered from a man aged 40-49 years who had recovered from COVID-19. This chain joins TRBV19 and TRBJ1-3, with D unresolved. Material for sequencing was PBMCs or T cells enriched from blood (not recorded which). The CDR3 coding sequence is TGTGCCAGTAGAAAGCGGGTAGCCGGGAACACCATATATTTT. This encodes CASRKRVAGNTIYF.